Sequencing of this TCR beta chain was carried out in a study of CD8 T cells in Susac syndrome. Reverse transcription used roughly 0.5 to 1 ug RNA and random hexamers. TCRdb independently ran MiXCR on the immunoSEQ multiplex PCR reads; one entry per CDR3 protein. The sample has 170,000 or so distinct CDR3 sequences; roughly 95% are singletons. Trimming removed 3 bases from V and 2 bases from J, with 5 bases in between. CDR3 length: 13 amino acids. CDR1 is KGHDR and CDR2 is SFDVKD in the germline V gene. Sequenced: CD8+ T cells from PBMCs. The TCR sequence derives from a human donor with multiple sclerosis. The genes are TRBV24-1 and TRBJ2-3; the D is unclear. DNA of the CDR3: TGTGCCACCAGTGATCCTCTCACAGATACGCAGTATTTT. It translates to CATSDPLTDTQYF.